This T cell receptor beta chain was retrieved from a study of neurological immune-mediated disorders. For the study at large: Multiple sclerosis patients numbered around 35, of whom about 31 were relapsing-remitting and 3 secondary progressive. General study results and limits: Because no CDR3 amino acid sequences were shared across subjects by expanded clones, private repertoires were suggested in all groups.

The cDNA was synthesized by 5'RACE incorporating 10-nucleotide random UMIs. MiXCR, run by TCRdb on the 5' RACE reads, gives a single entry per CDR3 protein. Of fewer than 45,000 distinct CDR3 sequences listed, 2% to 2.5% are singletons. This clonotype was observed many times. Its antigen is as yet unknown. This CDR3 has 13 amino acids. V lost 8 bases to trimming and J lost 2 bases; unmatched junction nucleotides: 2. CDR1 and CDR2 (germline): ENHRY, SYGVKD. Material for sequencing was PBMCs. The clonotype comes from a man aged 25 to 40 with multiple sclerosis. This rearrangement joins TRBV10-3 to TRBJ2-7, with 11 positions matching TRBD1. DNA of the CDR3: TGTGCCATCCAGGGACAGGGGGCCTACGAGCAGTACTTC. Translation: CAIQGQGAYEQYF.